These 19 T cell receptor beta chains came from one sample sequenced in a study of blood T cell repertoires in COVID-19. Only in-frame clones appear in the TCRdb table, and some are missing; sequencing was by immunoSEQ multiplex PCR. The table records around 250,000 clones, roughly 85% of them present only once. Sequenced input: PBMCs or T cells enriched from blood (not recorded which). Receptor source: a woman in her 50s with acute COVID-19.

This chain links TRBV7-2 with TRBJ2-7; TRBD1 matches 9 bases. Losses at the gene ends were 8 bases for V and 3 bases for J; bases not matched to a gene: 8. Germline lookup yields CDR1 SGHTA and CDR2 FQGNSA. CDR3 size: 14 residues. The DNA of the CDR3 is TGTGCCAGCTCGAGGGGGGGACAGGGCTACGAGCAGTACTTC. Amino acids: CASSRGGQGYEQYF.

The CDR3 spells CASRRTSGGYEQYF. The DNA of the CDR3 is TGTGCCAGCAGACGGACTAGCGGGGGCTACGAGCAGTACTTC. The chain recombines TRBV6-5 with TRBJ2-7, with 13 bases fitting TRBD2. CDR1 is MNHEY and CDR2 is SVGAGI in the germline V gene. CDR3 length: 14 amino acids. Trimming took 6 bases from V and 3 from J; bases not matched to a gene: 2.

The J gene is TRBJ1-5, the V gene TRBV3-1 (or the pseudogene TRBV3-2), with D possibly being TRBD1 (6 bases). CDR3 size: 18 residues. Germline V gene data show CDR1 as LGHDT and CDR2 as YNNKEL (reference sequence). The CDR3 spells CSGPTDLLGHFSNQPQHF. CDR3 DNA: TGTTCCGGCCCGACGGACTTATTGGGACATTTTAGCAATCAGCCCCAGCATTTT.

As DNA, the CDR3 is TGCAGCGCTGCATCCCCAGGCCACACCGGGGAGCTGTTTTTT. Its protein product is CSAASPGHTGELFF. The rearrangement links TRBV29-1 to TRBJ2-2; D gene ambiguous. CDR1 is SQVTM, CDR2 ANQGSEA, per germline. This CDR3 has 14 residues. Trimming removed 7 bases at V and 3 bases at J, with 15 bases between.

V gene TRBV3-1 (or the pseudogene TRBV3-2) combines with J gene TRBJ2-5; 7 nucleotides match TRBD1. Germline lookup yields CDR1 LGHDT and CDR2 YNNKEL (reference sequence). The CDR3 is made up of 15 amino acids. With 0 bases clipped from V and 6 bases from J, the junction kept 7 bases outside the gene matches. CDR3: CASSQDSNRGQTQYF. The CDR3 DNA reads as TGTGCCAGCAGCCAAGATAGCAACAGGGGTCAGACCCAGTACTTC.

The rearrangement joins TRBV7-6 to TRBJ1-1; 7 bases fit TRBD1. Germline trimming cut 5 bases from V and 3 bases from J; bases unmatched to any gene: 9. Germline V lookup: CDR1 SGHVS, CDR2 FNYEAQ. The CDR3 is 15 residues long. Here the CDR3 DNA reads TGTGCCAGCAGCAAAAGACAGGGCAAGGACACTGAAGCTTTCTTT. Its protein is CASSKRQGKDTEAFF.

CDR3 bases: TGTGCCACGCCGGCCAGGGAGGTTGGGTCTGAAGCTTTCTTT. Translated, it gives CATPAREVGSEAFF. The chain joins TRBV30 to TRBJ1-1; the D gene is possibly TRBD1 (5 bases). Trimming pared 8 bases from V and 6 bases from J, leaving 22 bases between. Germline assignment: CDR1 GTSNPN and CDR2 SVGIG (reference sequence). The CDR3 totals 14 residues.

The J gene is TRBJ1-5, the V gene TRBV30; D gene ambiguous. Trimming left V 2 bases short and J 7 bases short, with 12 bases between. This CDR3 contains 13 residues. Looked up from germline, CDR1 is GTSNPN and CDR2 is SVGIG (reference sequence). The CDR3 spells CAWSPGGQQPQHF. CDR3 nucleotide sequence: TGTGCCTGGAGTCCGGGAGGTCAACAGCCCCAGCATTTT. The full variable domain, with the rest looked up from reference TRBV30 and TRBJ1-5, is SQTIHQWPATLVQPVGSPLSLECTVEGTSNPNLYWYRQAAGRGLQLLFYSVGIGQISSEVPQNLSASRPQDRQFILSSKKLLLSDSGFYLCAWSPGGQQPQHFGDGTRLSIL.

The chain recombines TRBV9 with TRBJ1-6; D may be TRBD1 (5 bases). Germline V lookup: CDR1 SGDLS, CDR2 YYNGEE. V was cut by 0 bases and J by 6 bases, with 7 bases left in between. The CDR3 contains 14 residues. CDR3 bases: TGTGCCAGCAGCGTAGAAGGGGCTAATTCACCCCTCCACTTT. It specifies CASSVEGANSPLHF.

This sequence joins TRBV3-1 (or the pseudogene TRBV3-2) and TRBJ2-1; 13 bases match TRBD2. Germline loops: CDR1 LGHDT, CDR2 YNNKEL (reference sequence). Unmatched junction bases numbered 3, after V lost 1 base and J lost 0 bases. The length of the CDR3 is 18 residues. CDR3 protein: CASSQVTSGGSSYNEQFF. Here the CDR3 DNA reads TGTGCCAGCAGCCAAGTGACTAGCGGGGGGAGCTCCTACAATGAGCAGTTCTTC.

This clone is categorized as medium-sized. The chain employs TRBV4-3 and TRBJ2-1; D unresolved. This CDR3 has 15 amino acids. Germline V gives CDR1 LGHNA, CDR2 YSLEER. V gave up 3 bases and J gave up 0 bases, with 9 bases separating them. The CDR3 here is CASSQRKSSYNEQFF. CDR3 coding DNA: TGCGCCAGCAGCCAGCGTAAAAGCTCCTACAATGAGCAGTTCTTC.

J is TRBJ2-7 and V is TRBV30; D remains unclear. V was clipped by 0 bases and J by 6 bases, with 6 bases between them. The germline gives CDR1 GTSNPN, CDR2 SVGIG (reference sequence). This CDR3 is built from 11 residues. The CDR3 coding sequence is TGTGCCTGGAGTGTGAGAACCGAGCAGTACTTC. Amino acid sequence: CAWSVRTEQYF. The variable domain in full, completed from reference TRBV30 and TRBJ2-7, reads SQTIHQWPATLVQPVGSPLSLECTVEGTSNPNLYWYRQAAGRGLQLLFYSVGIGQISSEVPQNLSASRPQDRQFILSSKKLLLSDSGFYLCAWSVRTEQYFGPGTRLTVT.

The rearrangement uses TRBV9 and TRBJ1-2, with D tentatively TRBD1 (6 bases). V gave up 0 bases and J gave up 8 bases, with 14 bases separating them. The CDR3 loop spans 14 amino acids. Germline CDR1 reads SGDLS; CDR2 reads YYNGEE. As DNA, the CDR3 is TGTGCCAGCAGCGTAGGACAGGCTCCAGGGGGCTACACCTTC. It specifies CASSVGQAPGGYTF.

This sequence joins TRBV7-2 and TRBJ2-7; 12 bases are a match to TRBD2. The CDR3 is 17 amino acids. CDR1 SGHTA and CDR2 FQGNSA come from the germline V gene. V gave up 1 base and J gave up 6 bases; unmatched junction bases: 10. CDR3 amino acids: CASSLELAGGPMGEQYF. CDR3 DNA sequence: TGTGCCAGCAGCTTAGAGCTAGCGGGGGGGCCGATGGGCGAGCAGTACTTC.

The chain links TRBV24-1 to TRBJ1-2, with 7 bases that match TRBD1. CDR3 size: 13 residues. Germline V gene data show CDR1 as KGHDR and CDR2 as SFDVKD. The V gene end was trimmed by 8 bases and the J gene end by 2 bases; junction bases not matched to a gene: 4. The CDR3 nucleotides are TGTGCCACCATCCAGGGACAGAACTATGGCTACACCTTC. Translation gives CATIQGQNYGYTF.

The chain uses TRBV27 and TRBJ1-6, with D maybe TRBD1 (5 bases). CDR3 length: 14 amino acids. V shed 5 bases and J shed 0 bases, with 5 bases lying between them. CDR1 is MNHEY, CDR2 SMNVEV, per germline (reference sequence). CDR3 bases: TGTGCCAGCAGTGACAGCTCCTATAATTCACCCCTCCACTTT. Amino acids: CASSDSSYNSPLHF.

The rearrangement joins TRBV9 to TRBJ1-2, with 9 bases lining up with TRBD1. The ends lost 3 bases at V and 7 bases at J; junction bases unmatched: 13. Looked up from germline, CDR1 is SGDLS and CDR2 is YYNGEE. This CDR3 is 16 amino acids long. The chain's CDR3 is CASSAPPGQGRTGYTF. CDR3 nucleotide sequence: TGTGCCAGCAGCGCACCACCGGGACAGGGCCGGACTGGCTACACCTTC.

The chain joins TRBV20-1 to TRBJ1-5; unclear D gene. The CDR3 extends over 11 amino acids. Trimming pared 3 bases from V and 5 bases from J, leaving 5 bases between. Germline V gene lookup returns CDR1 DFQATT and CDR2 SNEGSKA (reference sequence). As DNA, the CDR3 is TGCAGTGCTAGGGAGGATCAGCCCCAGCATTTT. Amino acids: CSAREDQPQHF.

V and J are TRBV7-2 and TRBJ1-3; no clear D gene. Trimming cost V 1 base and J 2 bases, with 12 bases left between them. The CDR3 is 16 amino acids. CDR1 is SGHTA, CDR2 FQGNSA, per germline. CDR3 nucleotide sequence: TGTGCCAGCAGCTTAGTAGGGAGTGTTACTGGAAACACCATATATTTT. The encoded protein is CASSLVGSVTGNTIYF. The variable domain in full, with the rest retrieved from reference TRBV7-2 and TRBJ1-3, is GAGVSQSPSNKVTEKGKDVELRCDPISGHTALYWYRQSLGQGLEFLIYFQGNSAPDKSGLPSDRFSAERTGGSVSTLTIQRTQQEDSAVYLCASSLVGSVTGNTIYFGEGSWLTVV.